A selection of T cell receptor beta chains follows, all from one sample in a study of PD-1 blockade in classical Hodgkin lymphoma. Produced via immunoSEQ multiplex PCR; TCRdb's table is partial and in-frame only. The sample includes 20,000 to 25,000 clones, 70% to 85% of them seen just once. The sample was peripheral blood mononuclear cells (PBMCs), taken before the second cycle of nivolumab. The receptors here all came from a human donor with classical Hodgkin lymphoma. The CDR3 runs from the conserved cysteine through the conserved F or W. Fields, in order: clone size, D gene, J gene, V gene, CDR3 DNA, CDR3 protein. A D gene is named only where the DNA matches it firmly. Some rows mark clone size as missing; the rest say once, few, many or name a class of expanded clone.

. TRBD1 TRBJ2-2 TRBV4-3 TGCGCCAGCAGCTTAAGACAGGGTACTTATTCGGGTACCGGGGAGCTGTTTTTT CASSLRQGTYSGTGELFF
. . TRBJ2-1 TRBV11-1 TGTGCCAGCAGCCCTGTCCCCCTTGGGAATGAGCAGTTCTTC CASSPVPLGNEQFF
. . TRBJ2-3 TRBV4-3 TGCGCCAGCAGCCAGGGAAACCTAGCGAGCACAGATACGCAGTATTTT CASSQGNLASTDTQYF
. . TRBJ2-2 TRBV25-1 TGTGCCAGCAGTGAATCCGGGCGCACCGGGGAGCTGTTTTTT CASSESGRTGELFF
. . TRBJ2-1 TRBV6-1 TGTGCCACGACCGACAGCTACAATGAGCAGTTCTTC CATTDSYNEQFF
. . TRBJ2-3 TRBV14 TGTGCCAGCAGCCAATTCAGGGCAGATACGCAGTATTTT CASSQFRADTQYF
. . TRBJ1-3 TRBV6-9 TGTGCCAGCAGTTATTCGGGGGTCTCTGGAAACACCATATATTTT CASSYSGVSGNTIYF
once . TRBJ1-2 TRBV2 TGTGCCAGCAGTGATGACAGTTTAGCTAACTATGGCTACACCTTC CASSDDSLANYGYTF
medium-sized TRBD2 TRBJ2-3 TRBV2 TGTGCCAGCAGTGAGTGGACTAGCGGGGGGGCCACAGATACGCAGTATTTT CASSEWTSGGATDTQYF
. . TRBJ1-3 TRBV19 TGTGCCAGTACCCGGACAGCCCTTACCTCGGGAAACACCATATATTTT CASTRTALTSGNTIYF
few TRBD1 TRBJ2-3 TRBV7-6 TGTGCCAGCAGCCCCGAGGGTCGGGACAGGGTCGCAGATACGCAGTATTTT CASSPEGRDRVADTQYF
. . TRBJ1-5 TRBV4-3 TGCGCCAGCAGCCAAGAGGGACCGCCACTCAATCAGCCCCAGCATTTT CASSQEGPPLNQPQHF
. TRBD2 TRBJ2-1 TRBV6-5 TGTGCCAGCAGGGGTAGCGGGGGGGTAGATGAGCAGTTCTTC CASRGSGGVDEQFF
. TRBD1 TRBJ1-1 TRBV23-1 TGCGCCTTTAGGACAGGGTCTGTCACTGAAGCTTTCTTT CAFRTGSVTEAFF